Listed below are T cell receptor beta chains from one sample, sequenced in a study of T cells in Graves' hyperthyroidism and ophthalmopathy. TCRdb used MiXCR to reprocess the multiplex PCR reads, holding one entry per CDR3 protein. The table shows fewer than 900,000 distinct CDR3 sequences, with about a sixth occurring only once. Input material: blood. Receptors were obtained from a man between 18 and 35 years old with Graves' hyperthyroidism. The CDR3 runs from the conserved cysteine through the conserved F or W. The order of the fields is J gene, clone size, D gene, V gene, CDR3 protein, CDR3 DNA. The D gene is left open where the match is weak. Only part of the rows carry a size: once, few, many, or a class if the clone is expanded.

TRBJ2-3 many . TRBV14 CASSQISWSSDEDTQYF TGTGCCAGCAGCCAAATAAGTTGGTCCTCGGACGAAGATACGCAGTATTTT
TRBJ1-2 few TRBD1 TRBV24-1 CATSDPSNRGQGGYTF TGTGCCACCAGTGATCCTTCAAACAGGGGGCAGGGCGGCTACACCTTC
TRBJ1-1 many . TRBV7-9 CAGGTNTEAFF TGTGCCGGGGGGACGAACACTGAAGCTTTCTTT
TRBJ1-1 many . TRBV6-1 CASSRTRNTEAFF TGTGCCAGCAGCCGTACGAGGAACACTGAAGCTTTCTTT
TRBJ2-7 . TRBD2 TRBV27 CASGRLAGRYEQYF TGTGCCAGTGGGAGGCTAGCGGGAAGATACGAGCAGTACTTC
TRBJ1-1 few . TRBV7-9 CASSPSPNMNTEAFF TGTGCCAGCAGCCCCAGTCCTAACATGAACACTGAAGCTTTCTTT
TRBJ2-1 few . TRBV5-4 CASSVLRSYNEQFF TGTGCCAGCAGCGTACTGCGAAGCTACAATGAGCAGTTCTTC
TRBJ2-5 few TRBD2 TRBV6-2/TRBV6-3 CASRKAGAQETQYF TGTGCCAGCAGGAAAGCGGGAGCGCAAGAGACCCAGTACTTC
TRBJ2-2 few . TRBV4-1 CASSQVSGPTTLGELFF TGCGCCAGCAGCCAAGTTAGCGGCCCCACAACGCTGGGGGAGCTGTTTTTT
TRBJ2-2 . . TRBV5-1 CASSHGTTGGELFF TGCGCCAGCAGCCACGGGACAACTGGCGGGGAGCTGTTTTTT
TRBJ2-4 many . TRBV27 CASSPLDFLRQNIQYF TGTGCCAGCAGCCCACTGGACTTCCTTCGACAAAACATTCAGTACTTC
TRBJ1-5 . . TRBV6-1 CASGEANQPQHF TGTGCCAGTGGAGAAGCAAATCAGCCCCAGCATTTT
TRBJ2-7 many TRBD1 TRBV4-3 CASSQEKGQGWYEQYF TGCGCCAGCAGCCAAGAAAAGGGACAGGGGTGGTACGAGCAGTACTTC
TRBJ2-1 many TRBD1 TRBV2 CASSRTGQSEQFF TGTGCCAGCTCCCGGACAGGGCAAAGTGAGCAGTTCTTC
TRBJ2-1 . . TRBV15 CATSREGVLGHEQFF TGTGCCACCAGCAGAGAGGGGGTGTTGGGCCATGAGCAGTTCTTC
TRBJ2-1 . . TRBV7-9 CASSPSRRYNEQFF TGTGCCAGCAGCCCCAGTCGCAGGTACAATGAGCAGTTCTTC
TRBJ2-7 . TRBD2 TRBV10-3 CAISAASGSYEQYF TGTGCCATCAGTGCGGCAAGCGGGAGCTACGAGCAGTACTTC
TRBJ2-7 . . TRBV6-1 CASSRTKSYEQYF TGTGCCAGCAGTAGGACTAAGTCCTACGAGCAGTACTTC
TRBJ2-7 few . TRBV28 CASSHARRETKTEQYF TGTGCCAGCAGTCATGCTAGGAGGGAGACGAAGACCGAGCAGTACTTC
TRBJ2-1 many TRBD2 TRBV12-3/TRBV12-4 CASSPFSGRAWEQFF TGTGCCAGCAGTCCCTTTAGCGGGAGGGCATGGGAGCAGTTCTTC
TRBJ2-6 . TRBD1 TRBV6-1 CASSELGQGSGANVLTF TGTGCCAGCAGTGAATTGGGACAGGGATCAGGGGCCAACGTCCTGACTTTC
TRBJ2-5 . . TRBV2 CASSKTRQETQYF TGTGCCAGCAGCAAAACTAGGCAAGAGACCCAGTACTTC
TRBJ2-7 many . TRBV27 CASSAMSGPPNYEQYF TGTGCCAGCAGTGCAATGTCGGGACCCCCTAACTACGAGCAGTACTTC
TRBJ2-3 . . TRBV10-3 CAITPGGSGSDTQYF TGTGCCATCACTCCGGGCGGTAGCGGCTCGGATACGCAGTATTTT
TRBJ2-4 few TRBD2 TRBV20-1 CSASRGGFDIQYF TGCAGTGCTTCTCGGGGGGGCTTCGACATTCAGTACTTC
TRBJ2-3 . TRBD2 TRBV7-9 CASSIRGGLATQYF TGTGCCAGCAGCATCCGGGGGGGCCTCGCTACGCAGTATTTT
TRBJ2-1 many . TRBV7-9 CASSHAGWAPSDNEQFF TGTGCCAGCAGCCACGCCGGGTGGGCCCCATCGGACAATGAGCAGTTCTTC
TRBJ1-6 few . TRBV4-3 CASRVDRSSYNSPLHF TGCGCCAGCAGGGTAGACAGGAGCTCCTATAATTCACCCCTCCACTTT
TRBJ2-3 many TRBD2 TRBV28 CASSFSSGTSTDTQYF TGTGCCAGCAGTTTTAGTAGCGGGACCAGCACAGATACGCAGTATTTT